The rows below give T cell receptor beta chains drawn from one sample of a study of blood T cell repertoires in COVID-19. The data were produced by immunoSEQ multiplex PCR, yet TCRdb's version contains in-frame clones alone and is incomplete. Of fewer than 250,000 clones listed, about 87% are singletons. The sample consisted of PBMCs or T cells enriched from blood (not recorded which). Receptors were obtained from a woman aged 30 to 39 who had been exposed to COVID-19. CDR3s include the opening cysteine and the closing phenylalanine or tryptophan. D genes are given only for firm matches. Clone sizes are given selectively: once, few, many, or a class where the clone is expanded.

J: TRBJ2-2
D: TRBD2
length: 17
V: TRBV11-2
size: -
CDR3: CASSLVGSGRNTGELFF
DNA: TGTGCCAGCAGCTTAGTGGGTAGCGGGAGGAACACCGGGGAGCTGTTTTTT

J: TRBJ1-2
D: -
length: 13
V: TRBV18
size: -
CDR3: CASSQDSNYGYTF
DNA: TGTGCCAGCTCCCAAGACAGTAACTATGGCTACACCTTC

J: TRBJ2-2
D: -
length: 14
V: TRBV24-1
size: -
CDR3: CATKYRENTGELFF
DNA: TGTGCCACCAAATATCGGGAGAACACCGGGGAGCTGTTTTTT

J: TRBJ1-5
D: -
length: 17
V: TRBV4-1
size: -
CDR3: CASSQPSAGARNQPQHF
DNA: TGCGCCAGCAGCCAACCGTCTGCAGGGGCCCGCAATCAGCCCCAGCATTTT

J: TRBJ1-2
D: -
length: 12
V: TRBV29-1
size: -
CDR3: CSVGQAGYGYTF
DNA: TGCAGCGTTGGACAGGCGGGCTATGGCTACACCTTC

J: TRBJ1-1
D: TRBD1
length: 13
V: TRBV30
size: -
CDR3: CASHRGEYTEAFF
DNA: TGTGCCAGCCACAGGGGGGAGTACACTGAAGCTTTCTTT

J: TRBJ2-7
D: TRBD2
length: 14
V: TRBV5-4
size: -
CDR3: CASSPAGGAYEQYF
DNA: TGTGCCAGCAGCCCCGCGGGGGGGGCCTACGAGCAGTACTTC

J: TRBJ2-3
D: TRBD2
length: 15
V: TRBV9
size: -
CDR3: CASSVGREHTDTQYF
DNA: TGTGCCAGCAGCGTAGGGCGGGAGCACACAGATACGCAGTATTTT

J: TRBJ2-6
D: -
length: 15
V: TRBV19
size: -
CDR3: CASSIGSTGANVLTF
DNA: TGTGCCAGTAGTATCGGGAGTACTGGGGCCAACGTCCTGACTTTC

J: TRBJ2-1
D: TRBD1
length: 14
V: TRBV5-6
size: -
CDR3: CASSSSRTGLSQIF
DNA: TGTGCCAGCAGCTCCTCTAGGACAGGCCTAAGTCAAATCTTC

J: TRBJ2-3
D: TRBD2
length: 16
V: TRBV29-1
size: -
CDR3: CSAGLAGGRIADTQYF
DNA: TGCAGCGCCGGACTAGCGGGAGGGCGGATCGCAGATACGCAGTATTTT

J: TRBJ1-1
D: TRBD1
length: 13
V: TRBV3-1/TRBV3-2
size: -
CDR3: CASSPTGETEAFF
DNA: TGTGCCAGCAGCCCAACAGGGGAGACTGAAGCTTTCTTT

J: TRBJ2-2
D: -
length: 13
V: TRBV6-5
size: -
CDR3: CASRPHTTGELFF
DNA: TGTGCCAGCAGACCCCACACAACCGGGGAGCTGTTTTTT

J: TRBJ2-5
D: -
length: 15
V: TRBV9
size: -
CDR3: CASSPRGDLGETQYF
DNA: TGTGCCAGCAGCCCCAGAGGCGACTTGGGAGAGACCCAGTACTTC

J: TRBJ1-2
D: TRBD1
length: 14
V: TRBV19
size: -
CDR3: CASSMWGQNYGYTF
DNA: TGTGCCAGTAGTATGTGGGGACAGAACTATGGCTACACCTTC

J: TRBJ2-2
D: TRBD2
length: 17
V: TRBV5-4
size: once
CDR3: CASSSPSGGRSTGELFF
DNA: TGTGCCAGCAGCTCCCCTTCGGGAGGGCGTAGCACCGGGGAGCTGTTTTTT

J: TRBJ2-7
D: -
length: 15
V: TRBV11-3
size: -
CDR3: CASSLGRTGDYEQYF
DNA: TGTGCCAGCAGCTTAGGCCGGACGGGAGATTACGAGCAGTACTTC

J: TRBJ1-3
D: -
length: 15
V: TRBV6-5
size: -
CDR3: CASRLLPGSGNTIYF
DNA: TGTGCCAGCAGATTGCTCCCAGGCTCTGGAAACACCATATATTTT

J: TRBJ1-5
D: TRBD1
length: 17
V: TRBV27
size: once
CDR3: CASSLVFKGAGNQPQHF
DNA: TGTGCCAGCAGTTTAGTATTCAAGGGGGCCGGCAATCAGCCCCAGCATTTT

J: TRBJ2-1
D: TRBD2
length: 15
V: TRBV10-2
size: -
CDR3: CASSAGTSVINEQFF
DNA: TGCGCCAGCAGCGCCGGGACTAGCGTGATCAATGAGCAGTTCTTC

J: TRBJ1-5
D: TRBD1
length: 15
V: TRBV30
size: few
CDR3: CAWSPGTGENQPQHF
DNA: TGTGCCTGGAGTCCCGGGACAGGGGAGAATCAGCCCCAGCATTTT

J: TRBJ2-1
D: -
length: 14
V: TRBV19
size: -
CDR3: CASSIGYRGNEQFF
DNA: TGTGCCAGTAGTATAGGCTACCGGGGGAATGAGCAGTTCTTC

J: TRBJ2-2
D: TRBD2
length: 17
V: TRBV7-9
size: -
CDR3: CASSLRPGGGNTGELFF
DNA: TGTGCCAGCAGCTTACGGCCGGGCGGGGGTAACACCGGGGAGCTGTTTTTT

J: TRBJ1-1
D: TRBD1
length: 16
V: TRBV5-5
size: -
CDR3: CASSLWGGQGNTEAFF
DNA: TGTGCCAGCAGCTTGTGGGGTGGACAGGGGAACACTGAAGCTTTCTTT

J: TRBJ2-2
D: -
length: 14
V: TRBV2
size: few
CDR3: CASKPAPGVGELFF
DNA: TGTGCCAGCAAGCCGGCGCCAGGGGTCGGGGAGCTGTTTTTT

J: TRBJ1-6
D: TRBD1
length: 15
V: TRBV4-1
size: -
CDR3: CASSQEGQGNSPLHF
DNA: TGCGCCAGCAGCCAAGAGGGACAGGGGAATTCACCCCTCCACTTT

J: TRBJ1-6
D: TRBD1
length: 15
V: TRBV27
size: many
CDR3: CASRAAGGDNSPLHF
DNA: TGTGCCAGCAGAGCGGCAGGGGGCGATAATTCACCCCTCCACTTT

J: TRBJ2-2
D: -
length: 14
V: TRBV4-2
size: few
CDR3: CASSVSGVTGELFF
DNA: TGTGCCAGCAGCGTTTCGGGGGTAACCGGGGAGCTGTTTTTT

J: TRBJ2-7
D: TRBD2
length: 17
V: TRBV6-6
size: -
CDR3: CASSLGSGSPRAYEQYF
DNA: TGTGCCAGCAGTCTTGGTAGCGGGAGCCCACGCGCCTACGAGCAGTACTTC

J: TRBJ1-3
D: TRBD1
length: 16
V: TRBV14
size: -
CDR3: CASRSSATGDLNTIYF
DNA: TGTGCCAGCAGATCTTCGGCAACAGGGGATTTGAACACCATATATTTT

J: TRBJ2-5
D: -
length: 13
V: TRBV12-3/TRBV12-4
size: -
CDR3: CASSWGESETQYF
DNA: TGTGCCAGCAGCTGGGGGGAGTCAGAGACCCAGTACTTC